A single sample is the source of the 20 T cell receptor beta chains below, sequenced in a study of control samples from healthy donors and cancer patients. Method: immunoSEQ multiplex PCR; TCRdb's copy keeps in-frame clones and lacks some. The data contain approximately 230,000 clones, roughly 80% of them seen just once; the ten biggest clones take up less than 15%. Sequenced sample: PBMCs. These receptors were obtained from a woman aged 55-75 years with lung cancer.

Here the CDR3 reads CASGTGMGETQYF. CDR3 in DNA: TGCGCCAGCGGGACAGGGATGGGAGAGACCCAGTACTTC. The chain is built from TRBV5-1 and TRBJ2-5, with 9 positions matching TRBD1. The germline V gene has CDR1 SGHRS and CDR2 YFSETQ. V lost 7 bases and J lost 4; bases outside the gene matches: 5. The CDR3 spans 13 residues.

Written as DNA, the CDR3 is TGTGCCAGCAGCTTAGACGGACAGCTTGAAGCTTTCTTT. Its protein is CASSLDGQLEAFF. V and J are TRBV11-2 and TRBJ1-1; possibly TRBD1 for D (6 bases). This CDR3 has 13 amino acids. CDR1 SGHAT and CDR2 FQNNGV come from the germline V gene. Trimming pared 0 bases from V and 7 bases from J, leaving 9 bases between. Together with reference TRBV11-2 and TRBJ1-1, the CDR3 gives the full variable domain: EAGVAQSPRYKIIEKRQSVAFWCNPISGHATLYWYQQILGQGPKLLIQFQNNGVVDDSQLPKDRFSAERLKGVDSTLKIQPAKLEDSAVYLCASSLDGQLEAFFGQGTRLTVV.

The V gene is TRBV2, the J gene TRBJ2-1; TRBD1 matches at 8 bases. Trimming removed 5 bases from V and 9 bases from J; junction bases left unmatched: 15. Germline V gives CDR1 SNHLY, CDR2 FYNNEI. This CDR3 comprises 16 residues. Here the CDR3 reads CASSPRLPGQVGEQFF. Here the CDR3 DNA reads TGTGCCAGCAGTCCGCGGCTCCCGGGACAGGTGGGTGAGCAGTTCTTC.

The chain couples TRBV3-1 (or the pseudogene TRBV3-2) to TRBJ1-2; D is perhaps TRBD1 (6 bases). V was cut by 0 bases and J by 8 bases, with 13 bases left in between. Germline CDR1 is LGHDT and CDR2 is YNNKEL (reference sequence). CDR3 length equals 14 residues. The CDR3 sequence is CASSQDPQGGGYTF. In nucleotides, the CDR3 is TGTGCCAGCAGCCAAGATCCACAGGGCGGCGGCTACACCTTC.

This chain connects TRBV7-8 to TRBJ2-3, with 7 bases identical to TRBD2. The CDR3 is made up of 16 amino acids. Germline lookup yields CDR1 SGHVS and CDR2 FQNEAQ. V was pared by 5 bases and J by 0 bases, with 8 bases of the junction left unmatched. CDR3 bases: TGTGCCAGCAGCCCCTCGACTAGCAGTAGCACAGATACGCAGTATTTT. It is translated as CASSPSTSSSTDTQYF.

The chain employs TRBV6-5 and TRBJ2-5, with a weak D call TRBD2 (6 bases). CDR3 length: 15 residues. Germline V gene lookup returns CDR1 MNHEY and CDR2 SVGAGI. The germline V and J ends were trimmed by 6 bases and 5 bases, with 19 bases remaining between them. CDR3 sequence reads: CASSKFGGPGETQYF. The CDR3 bases are TGTGCCAGCAGCAAGTTCGGGGGTCCAGGCGAGACCCAGTACTTC.

This chain joins TRBV2 and TRBJ2-7, with a weak D call TRBD1 (5 bases). The length of the CDR3 is 13 residues. Trimming took off 7 bases at V and 2 bases at J, with 12 bases between the two ends. Germline V gene data show CDR1 as SNHLY and CDR2 as FYNNEI. In DNA form, the CDR3 reads TGTGCCAGCATCCAGCACAGGACCTACGAGCAGTACTTC. Protein product: CASIQHRTYEQYF.

This clone appeared a few times. Distinct nucleotide sequences in the sample also encode this CDR3. The chain carries TRBV28 and TRBJ1-3; D ambiguous. Trimming pared 1 base from V and 1 base from J, leaving 11 bases between. The CDR3 has 16 residues. Germline values: CDR1 MDHEN, CDR2 SYDVKM. CDR3 sequence: CASSLLVRGSGNTIYF. DNA for the CDR3: TGTGCCAGCAGTTTATTAGTTCGGGGTTCTGGAAACACCATATATTTT.

This clone was observed a few times. The chain is built from TRBV25-1 and TRBJ1-4; TRBD1 is a possible D gene (5 bases). Trimming removed 1 base from V and 5 bases from J, with 11 bases in between. The CDR3 sequence is 15 residues long. CDR1 and CDR2 from the germline V gene are MGHDK and SYGVNS. CDR3 coding DNA: TGTGCCAGCAGTGAATCGTGGGCAGGGAATGAAAAACTGTTTTTT. Its protein is CASSESWAGNEKLFF.

The chain carries TRBV6-2 or TRBV6-3 and TRBJ2-7; D uncertain. The CDR3 sequence is 12 residues long. Germline V CDR1 and CDR2: MNHEY, SVGEGT. V was shortened by 7 bases and J by 9 bases, with 16 bases between the two germline ends. The CDR3 sequence is CASTPPDAVQYF. The CDR3 DNA reads TGTGCCAGCACCCCCCCGGACGCGGTGCAGTACTTC.

The chain couples TRBV4-1 to TRBJ2-7, with D maybe TRBD1 (6 bases). Germline CDR1 MGHRA, CDR2 YSYEKL. The CDR3 consists of 18 residues. V lost 1 base to trimming and J lost 7 bases, with 26 bases between them. CDR3 in amino acids: CASSQGRGWDTRSGEQYF. In DNA form, the CDR3 reads TGCGCCAGCAGCCAAGGACGAGGTTGGGACACACGCTCGGGAGAGCAGTACTTC.

This clone was counted a single time. The chain links TRBV10-2 to TRBJ1-1; 7 nucleotides match TRBD1. The germline V gene has CDR1 WSHSY and CDR2 SAAADI. The trim removed 3 bases at V and 4 bases at J, leaving 5 bases unmatched. There are 14 residues in the CDR3. The CDR3 loop reads CASSEQGRSTEAFF. Here the CDR3 DNA reads TGCGCCAGCAGTGAACAGGGGCGTAGCACTGAAGCTTTCTTT.

This chain links TRBV27 with TRBJ2-3; D is unclear. The CDR3 contains 13 residues. The V gene lost 4 bases and the J gene lost 2 bases, with 7 bases spanning the gap. Germline V lookup: CDR1 MNHEY, CDR2 SMNVEV (reference sequence). The CDR3 DNA is TGTGCCAGCAGTTATAAATACACAGATACGCAGTATTTT. This sequence encodes CASSYKYTDTQYF.

This clone was counted a few times. The chain has TRBV3-1 (or the pseudogene TRBV3-2) and TRBJ1-3; D not certain. With 4 bases removed from V and 2 bases from J, the gap between germline ends came to 9 bases. The length of the CDR3 is 14 residues. Germline assignment: CDR1 LGHDT and CDR2 YNNKEL (reference sequence). The CDR3 DNA sequence: TGTGCCAGCAGCCCCTCATTGGCTGGAAACACCATATATTTT. Translated, it gives CASSPSLAGNTIYF.

This clone has only a few counts. The chain recombines TRBV6-4 with TRBJ1-6, with no clear D. V gave up 4 bases and J gave up 7 bases, with 8 bases separating them. Germline CDR1 reads MRHNA; CDR2 reads SNTAGT. This CDR3 comprises 13 residues. The CDR3 sequence is CASSGNVNSPLHF. CDR3 in DNA: TGTGCCAGCAGTGGGAATGTCAATTCACCCCTCCACTTT.

This chain uses TRBV5-5 with TRBJ1-6, with D perhaps matching TRBD1 (6 bases). Trimming removed 4 bases from V and 0 bases from J, with 11 bases in between. The CDR3 has 16 amino acids. Germline CDR1 SGHKS, CDR2 YYEKEE (reference sequence). The CDR3 loop reads CASSTTGSSYNSPLHF. In DNA, the CDR3 is TGTGCCAGCAGCACAACAGGGAGCTCCTATAATTCACCCCTCCACTTT.

V gene TRBV7-3 combines with J gene TRBJ2-1; a weak D match, TRBD2 (6 bases). V lost 5 bases to trimming and J lost 1 base, with 27 bases between them. The germline V gene encodes CDR1 SGHTA and CDR2 FQGTGA. The CDR3 runs 20 residues. The DNA of the CDR3 is TGTGCCAGCAGCCCGGGGGTGAGCGGTCGAGTTTGGGGGTCCTACAATGAGCAGTTCTTC. This gives the protein CASSPGVSGRVWGSYNEQFF.

The chain combines TRBV27 with TRBJ1-5; D perhaps matches TRBD1 (5 bases). The CDR3 has 14 amino acids. The V gene's germline CDR1 is MNHEY and CDR2 SMNVEV (reference sequence). Trimming removed 3 bases from V and 6 bases from J, with 12 bases in between. CDR3 in amino acids: CASSFSGNGQPQHF. For the CDR3, the DNA is TGTGCCAGCAGTTTTTCAGGGAATGGTCAGCCCCAGCATTTT.

The DNA of the CDR3 is TGTGCCAGCAGCCGGGGGACAGGGGTGAACACTGAAGCTTTCTTT. Encoded protein: CASSRGTGVNTEAFF. This chain links TRBV5-4 with TRBJ1-1; 10 bases fit TRBD1. There are 15 residues in the CDR3. Per germline, CDR1 SGHNT and CDR2 YYREEE (reference sequence). Germline trimming cut 4 bases from V and 0 bases from J; bases unmatched to any gene: 3.

This chain connects TRBV5-1 to TRBJ2-5; TRBD2 aligns across 12 bases. Trimming removed 1 base from V and 4 bases from J; junction bases left unmatched: 2. CDR1 SGHRS and CDR2 YFSETQ come from the germline V gene. There are 15 residues in the CDR3. The DNA for the CDR3 is TGCGCCAGCAGCTTGTTACTAGCGGGGGGAGAGACCCAGTACTTC. It is translated as CASSLLLAGGETQYF.